One sample yielded the 29 T cell receptor beta chains listed below, sequenced in a study of blood T cell repertoires in COVID-19. Clones were sequenced by immunoSEQ multiplex PCR, and TCRdb holds only the in-frame ones, with some missing. Seen here are approximately 100,000 clones, around 72% observed once, and the top ten hold roughly a quarter. The source material was peripheral blood. These receptors were obtained from a man between 65 and 85 years old with acute or convalescent COVID-19.

The genes are TRBV27 and TRBJ2-7; 8 positions agree with TRBD1. J was trimmed by 7 bases and V by 6 bases; bases with no gene match: 11. The CDR3 is 14 amino acids. The germline V gene has CDR1 MNHEY and CDR2 SMNVEV (reference sequence). CDR3 DNA: TGTGCCAGCAGCGTCGCGGGACAGGTCTTTGAGCAGTACTTC. It is translated as CASSVAGQVFEQYF.

The chain uses TRBV7-6 and TRBJ2-2; 9 nucleotides agree with TRBD2. Germline loops: CDR1 SGHVS, CDR2 FNYEAQ. This CDR3 region has 16 residues. V trimming: 5 bases; J trimming: 6 bases; junction bases outside the gene matches: 10. The CDR3 DNA is TGTGCCAGCAGCCTCCTAGGCGGGAGGGCCTCCGGGGAGCTGTTTTTT. Its translation: CASSLLGGRASGELFF.

The chain couples TRBV5-1 to TRBJ2-7; D not resolved. The V gene lost 3 bases and the J gene lost 6 bases, with 13 bases spanning the gap. The CDR3 is 13 residues long. CDR1 is SGHRS and CDR2 is YFSETQ in the germline V gene. The CDR3 protein is CASSSGSSGEQYF. In DNA, the CDR3 is TGCGCCAGCAGCTCTGGATCGTCGGGCGAGCAGTACTTC.

This rearrangement joins TRBV27 to TRBJ1-6; D gene unclear. This CDR3 region has 11 residues. Trimming removed 8 bases at V and 8 bases at J, with 7 bases between. Germline V gives CDR1 MNHEY, CDR2 SMNVEV (reference sequence). The CDR3 protein is CASRSDSPLHF. For the CDR3, the DNA is TGTGCCAGCCGGTCGGATTCACCCCTCCACTTT.

This rearrangement joins TRBV5-4 to TRBJ2-7; 8 bases are shared with TRBD2. The V segment lost 5 bases and the J segment 5 bases; nucleotides outside the gene matches: 21. Per germline, CDR1 SGHNT and CDR2 YYREEE (reference sequence). This CDR3 is built from 18 residues. In nucleotides, the CDR3 is TGTGCCAGCAGGGCGGGGGGTAGCGGGACGAGAGGTGTGAACGAGCAGTACTTC. It is translated as CASRAGGSGTRGVNEQYF.

This clone was detected a few times. This chain joins TRBV3-1 (or the pseudogene TRBV3-2) and TRBJ2-7; TRBD1 is a possible D gene (5 bases). This CDR3 region has 15 residues. Germline CDR1 reads LGHDT; CDR2 reads YNNKEL (reference sequence). Trimming shortened V by 1 base and J by 2 bases, and 12 bases separated the two germline ends. Here the CDR3 DNA reads TGTGCCAGCAGCCAAGCCCAGGGCAGCACCTACGAGCAGTACTTC. Translation: CASSQAQGSTYEQYF.

The gene calls are TRBV19 and TRBJ1-4; TRBD1 might be the D (6 bases). The CDR3 has 14 residues. V lost 8 bases, J lost 6 bases, and 16 bases lay in between. Germline V gene lookup returns CDR1 LNHDA and CDR2 SQIVND (reference sequence). The CDR3 DNA follows: TGTGCCAGTGGGGAACAGGGCCAATATGAAAAACTGTTTTTT. It codes for CASGEQGQYEKLFF.

This clone was counted between two and nine times. V and J are TRBV24-1 and TRBJ2-1; D remains unclear. This CDR3 region has 14 residues. Trimming removed 4 bases from V and 7 bases from J, with 13 bases in between. Germline V gene data show CDR1 as KGHDR and CDR2 as SFDVKD. The CDR3: CATSETSQRNEQFF. CDR3 DNA: TGTGCCACCAGTGAGACTTCACAACGGAATGAGCAGTTCTTC.

CDR3 bases: TGCGCCAGCAGCCAGCCGGGACAGGGCATAGATGAGCAGTTCTTC. Amino acid sequence: CASSQPGQGIDEQFF. This rearrangement joins TRBV4-1 to TRBJ2-1, with 9 bases matching TRBD1. The CDR3 loop spans 15 amino acids. V was pared by 3 bases and J by 8 bases, with 8 bases of the junction left unmatched. In germline, CDR1 is MGHRA, CDR2 YSYEKL.

The CDR3, as DNA: TGCGCCAGCAGCCATGGGACAGACTATGGCTACACCTTC. Translating it yields CASSHGTDYGYTF. The chain couples TRBV5-1 to TRBJ1-2; 7 bases match TRBD1. The CDR3 extends over 13 amino acids. V lost 4 bases to trimming and J lost 3 bases; unmatched junction nucleotides: 3. Germline V gives CDR1 SGHRS, CDR2 YFSETQ.

The chain uses TRBV19 and TRBJ1-3, with TRBD1 as a possible D gene (6 bases). Looked up from germline, CDR1 is LNHDA and CDR2 is SQIVND (reference sequence). The CDR3 consists of 16 residues. V was pared by 4 bases and J by 5 bases, with 18 bases between. The CDR3: CASSTPDQGRRNTIYF. CDR3 sequence (DNA): TGTGCCAGTAGTACCCCGGACCAGGGGCGGAGAAACACCATATATTTT.

This clone was seen more than once but under ten times. The chain couples TRBV7-2 to TRBJ1-1; D uncertain. V gave up 4 bases and J gave up 10 bases, with 13 bases separating them. Germline V gives CDR1 SGHTA, CDR2 FQGNSA. The CDR3 sequence is 12 residues long. The CDR3 nucleotides are TGTGCCAGCAGCTACCGGGGAAGCGGAGCTTTCTTT. Translation: CASSYRGSGAFF.

This rearrangement joins TRBV1 to TRBJ2-1; the table names TRBD2, a call not compared with the DNA. TRBV1 is classified as a pseudogene. This CDR3 spans 18 amino acids. CDR3 amino acids: CTSSDGTSGRIPYNEQFF. As DNA, the CDR3 is TGCACCAGCAGCGATGGGACTAGCGGGAGGATTCCCTACAATGAGCAGTTCTTC.

In its sample, this clone was seen a few times. The chain uses TRBV7-6 and TRBJ2-2; weak D call: TRBD1 (7 bases). Between the trimmed V and J ends, which lost 1 base and 6 bases, there was a span of 15 bases. The CDR3 is 16 residues long. In germline, CDR1 is SGHVS, CDR2 FNYEAQ. The CDR3 sequence is CASSLGQGGLPGELFF. The CDR3, as DNA: TGTGCCAGCAGCTTAGGGCAGGGGGGATTACCCGGGGAGCTGTTTTTT.

V is TRBV9 and J is TRBJ2-7; 10 bases are shared with TRBD2. Germline loops: CDR1 SGDLS, CDR2 YYNGEE. The CDR3 consists of 20 residues. After removal of 3 bases from V and 3 bases from J, the junction contained 21 bases not matched to a gene. The CDR3 bases are TGTGCCAGCAGCGCGGAGGGGGGAGGTTATCTAGCGGGAGTGGTCTACGAGCAGTACTTC. This codes for CASSAEGGGYLAGVVYEQYF.

This sequence joins TRBV6-2 or TRBV6-3 and TRBJ1-2; D call uncertain. This CDR3 region has 11 residues. Trimming left V 6 bases short and J 8 bases short, with 10 bases between. The germline V gene encodes CDR1 MNHEY and CDR2 SVGEGT. The CDR3 DNA reads TGTGCCAGCAGCCACGGGAGCGGCTACACCTTC. Translating gives CASSHGSGYTF.

The chain uses TRBV19 and TRBJ1-1, with D possibly TRBD1 on 5 matching bases. Trimming pared 3 bases from V and 11 bases from J, leaving 13 bases between. The CDR3 covers 12 residues. In germline, CDR1 is LNHDA, CDR2 SQIVND (reference sequence). The CDR3 DNA reads as TGTGCCAGTAGTATTGGGCAGGGTGAGGCTTTCTTT. Protein: CASSIGQGEAFF. Full variable domain (outside the CDR3, taken from reference TRBV19 and TRBJ1-1): DGGITQSPKYLFRKEGQNVTLSCEQNLNHDAMYWYRQDPGQGLRLIYYSQIVNDFQKGDIAEGYSVSREKKESFPLTVTSAQKNPTAFYLCASSIGQGEAFFGQGTRLTVV.

The chain is built from TRBV7-2 and TRBJ2-2; 14 bases agree with TRBD2. This CDR3 has 16 amino acids. From germline, CDR1 is SGHTA and CDR2 FQGNSA. J lost 8 bases, V lost 5 bases, and 7 bases had no gene match. The CDR3 nucleotides are TGTGCCAGCAGCCCAGGGACTAGCGGGAGACGAGGGGAGCTGTTTTTT. The encoded protein is CASSPGTSGRRGELFF.

Notes on this clone: Different DNA sequences within this sample yield the same CDR3. V and J are TRBV7-9 and TRBJ2-3; 10 bases map to TRBD2. Germline V gene lookup returns CDR1 SEHNR and CDR2 FQNEAQ (reference sequence). The CDR3 consists of 15 residues. The V gene end was trimmed by 2 bases and the J gene end by 1 base; junction bases not matched to a gene: 0. CDR3 bases: TGTGCCAGCAGCTTACTAGCGGGGGGCACAGATACGCAGTATTTT. This translates into CASSLLAGGTDTQYF.

About this clone itself: Other DNA sequences from this sample encode an identical CDR3 as well. The V and J genes are TRBV28 and TRBJ1-5; 8 bases match TRBD1. The CDR3 is 14 residues long. Losses at the gene ends were 6 bases for V and 0 bases for J; bases not matched to a gene: 1. The germline gives CDR1 MDHEN, CDR2 SYDVKM. In DNA form, the CDR3 reads TGTGCCAGCAGGGGACAGGTTAGCAATCAGCCCCAGCATTTT. Protein sequence: CASRGQVSNQPQHF.

The chain couples TRBV9 to TRBJ2-5; 10 bases are shared with TRBD1. CDR3 size: 15 residues. Germline CDR1 SGDLS, CDR2 YYNGEE. V dropped 4 bases and J dropped 2; count of bases not matched to a gene: 5. CDR3: CASSPPGQGQETQYF. In nucleotides, the CDR3 is TGTGCCAGCAGCCCCCCGGGACAGGGGCAAGAGACCCAGTACTTC.

The chain combines TRBV24-1 with TRBJ1-2; D unclear. Looked up from germline, CDR1 is KGHDR and CDR2 is SFDVKD. V lost 4 bases, J lost 1 base, and 6 bases lay in between. The CDR3 consists of 13 residues. This chain's CDR3 is CATSDGINYGYTF. Written as DNA, the CDR3 is TGTGCCACCAGTGACGGGATTAACTATGGCTACACCTTC.

The gene calls are TRBV30 and TRBJ1-4; 9 positions match TRBD1. CDR3 length: 15 amino acids. With 4 bases clipped from V and 11 bases from J, the junction kept 14 bases outside the gene matches. Germline V gives CDR1 GTSNPN, CDR2 SVGIG (reference sequence). In nucleotides, the CDR3 is TGTGCCTGGACCCGGGACAGGGAAGTCCGAAGGAAACTGTTTTTT. Protein: CAWTRDREVRRKLFF.

CDR3 region: CSVETSGTYEQYF. CDR3 DNA sequence: TGCAGCGTTGAAACTAGCGGGACCTACGAGCAGTACTTC. The genes are TRBV29-1 and TRBJ2-7, with TRBD2 matching over 10 bases. V lost 2 bases and J lost 2; bases outside the gene matches: 0. The CDR3 loop spans 13 amino acids. Germline V gene data show CDR1 as SQVTM and CDR2 as ANQGSEA.

Relative to its sample, this clone is medium-sized. The same CDR3 can be traced to other DNA sequences in this sample. The chain employs TRBV5-1 and TRBJ2-1; tentative D call: TRBD2 (5 bases). Per germline, CDR1 SGHRS and CDR2 YFSETQ. The CDR3 contains 12 residues. Trimming took 0 bases from V and 7 from J, leaving 5 bases between them. The CDR3 is CASSLAGNEQFF. In nucleotides, the CDR3 is TGCGCCAGCAGCTTGGCGGGAAATGAGCAGTTCTTC.

The chain carries TRBV7-8 and TRBJ1-3; TRBD1 agrees at 7 bases. The CDR3 extends over 14 amino acids. Germline CDR1 reads SGHVS; CDR2 reads FQNEAQ. The trim removed 5 bases at V and 4 bases at J, leaving 5 bases unmatched. CDR3 coding DNA: TGTGCCAGCAGCGCGCGGGACAGAGGAAACACCATATATTTT. This encodes CASSARDRGNTIYF.

In this sample, this clone turned up a few times. The rearrangement uses TRBV6-5 and TRBJ2-1; 9 bases agree with TRBD1. The CDR3 covers 15 residues. CDR1 is MNHEY, CDR2 SVGAGI, per germline. V lost 6 bases to trimming and J lost 7 bases; unmatched junction nucleotides: 10. Here the CDR3 reads CASSLLDRGRNEQFF. The CDR3, as DNA: TGTGCCAGCAGCCTTCTGGACAGGGGACGGAATGAGCAGTTCTTC.

V gene TRBV28 combines with J gene TRBJ2-5, with a weak D call TRBD2 (6 bases). The V end was cut by 3 bases, the J end by 5 bases, with 10 bases between. In germline, CDR1 is MDHEN, CDR2 SYDVKM. The CDR3 spans 13 residues. CDR3 bases: TGTGCCAGCAGTTTCTCGGGGGTGGAGACCCAGTACTTC. It encodes CASSFSGVETQYF.

The V and J genes are TRBV20-1 and TRBJ2-5; D is ambiguous. The ends were cut back, 3 bases at V and 2 bases at J, with 10 bases in the middle. The CDR3 length is 13 residues. Germline CDR1 DFQATT, CDR2 SNEGSKA (reference sequence). CDR3 DNA: TGCAGTGCTAGTCTTCCGGGTCAAGAGACCCAGTACTTC. Its translation: CSASLPGQETQYF.